Sequencing of this TCR beta chain was carried out in a study of blood T cell repertoires in COVID-19. Across the whole study: Spain, Italy and the United States supplied samples that represented acute and convalescent COVID-19.

In the authors' workflow: Reference gene primers were amplified, and this amplification served to estimate nucleated cell counts. Method: immunoSEQ multiplex PCR; TCRdb's copy keeps in-frame clones and lacks some. The V and J calls and clone size are taken from that table; D and trimming were inferred from the DNA. The sample lists around 240,000 clones, 70% to 90% occurring once. Notes on this clone: The sample contains more than one DNA sequence encoding this CDR3.

Trimming shortened V by 8 bases and J by 4 bases, and 11 bases separated the two germline ends. This CDR3 is built from 12 residues. The germline CDR1 and CDR2 sequences are MDHEN and SYDVKM. The participants were between roughly 18 and 100 years old and came from under 25 US areas. Clinical history reported by participants formed the basis on which cohorts were assigned. The V call is TRBV28, the J call TRBJ1-2; a weak D match, TRBD1 (5 bases). Sequencing was done on a sample of PBMCs or T cells enriched from blood (not recorded which). The sequence was obtained from a man aged 45 to 65 who had been exposed to COVID-19. This chain's CDR3 is CASSSGGYGYTF. CDR3 sequence (DNA): TGTGCCAGCTCGTCCGGGGGCTATGGCTACACCTTC.